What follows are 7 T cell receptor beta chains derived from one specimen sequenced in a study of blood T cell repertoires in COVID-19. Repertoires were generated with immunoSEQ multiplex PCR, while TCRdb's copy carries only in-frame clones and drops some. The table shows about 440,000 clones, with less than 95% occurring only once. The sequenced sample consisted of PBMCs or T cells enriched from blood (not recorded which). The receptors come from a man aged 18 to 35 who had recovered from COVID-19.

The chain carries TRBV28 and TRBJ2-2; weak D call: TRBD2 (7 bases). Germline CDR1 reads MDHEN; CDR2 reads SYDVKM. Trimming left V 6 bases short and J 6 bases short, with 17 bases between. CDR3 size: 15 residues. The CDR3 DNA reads TGTGCCAGCAGGGCGGGGGCTAGCTGGGCCGGGGAGCTGTTTTTT. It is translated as CASRAGASWAGELFF.

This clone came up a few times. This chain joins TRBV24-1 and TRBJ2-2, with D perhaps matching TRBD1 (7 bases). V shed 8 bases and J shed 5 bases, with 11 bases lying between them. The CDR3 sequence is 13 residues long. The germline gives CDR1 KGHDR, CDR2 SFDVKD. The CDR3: CATNQGGTGELFF. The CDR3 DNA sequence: TGTGCCACCAACCAGGGGGGTACCGGGGAGCTGTTTTTT.

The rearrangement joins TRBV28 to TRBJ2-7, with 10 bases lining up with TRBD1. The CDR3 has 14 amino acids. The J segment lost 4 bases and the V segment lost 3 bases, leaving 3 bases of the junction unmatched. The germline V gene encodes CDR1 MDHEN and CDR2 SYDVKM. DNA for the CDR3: TGTGCCAGCAGTTTGCTGGGACAGGGGTACGAGCAGTACTTC. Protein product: CASSLLGQGYEQYF.

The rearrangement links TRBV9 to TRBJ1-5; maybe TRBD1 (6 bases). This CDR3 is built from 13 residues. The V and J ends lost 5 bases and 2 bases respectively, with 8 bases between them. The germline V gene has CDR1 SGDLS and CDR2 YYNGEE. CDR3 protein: CASSRTGNQPQHF. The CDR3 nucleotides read TGTGCCAGCAGTCGGACAGGCAATCAGCCCCAGCATTTT.

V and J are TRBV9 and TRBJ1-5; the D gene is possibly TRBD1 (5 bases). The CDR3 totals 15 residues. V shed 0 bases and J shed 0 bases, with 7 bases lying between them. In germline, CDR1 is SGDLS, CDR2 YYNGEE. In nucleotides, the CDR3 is TGTGCCAGCAGCGTAGGGGGGGATAGCAATCAGCCCCAGCATTTT. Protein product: CASSVGGDSNQPQHF.

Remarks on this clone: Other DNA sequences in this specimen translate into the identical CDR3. CDR3 DNA sequence: TGTGCCAGCAGTTTAATCCAGGGTAGTCAGCCCCAGCATTTT. Translated, it gives CASSLIQGSQPQHF. The chain couples TRBV28 to TRBJ1-5, with D possibly matching TRBD1 (5 bases). The CDR3 length is 14 residues. Germline assignment: CDR1 MDHEN and CDR2 SYDVKM. The V end lost 2 bases, the J end lost 6 bases, and 11 bases lay between the germline ends.

The CDR3 loop reads CASSNRGIAYEQYF. Written as DNA, the CDR3 is TGCGCCAGCAGTAATAGGGGTATCGCCTACGAGCAGTACTTC. The chain is built from TRBV4-1 and TRBJ2-7, with TRBD1 as a possible D gene (5 bases). The CDR3 contains 14 residues. In germline, CDR1 is MGHRA, CDR2 YSYEKL. The V end was cut by 6 bases, the J end by 2 bases, with 14 bases between.